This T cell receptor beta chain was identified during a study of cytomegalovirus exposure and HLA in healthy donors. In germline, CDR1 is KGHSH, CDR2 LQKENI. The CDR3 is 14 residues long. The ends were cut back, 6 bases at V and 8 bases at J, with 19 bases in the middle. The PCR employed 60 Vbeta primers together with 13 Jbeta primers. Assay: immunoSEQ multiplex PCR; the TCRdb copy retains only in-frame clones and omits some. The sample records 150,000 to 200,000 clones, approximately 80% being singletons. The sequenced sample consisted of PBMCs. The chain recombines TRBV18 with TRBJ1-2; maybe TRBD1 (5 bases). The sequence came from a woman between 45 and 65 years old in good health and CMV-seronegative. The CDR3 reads CASSTQKAGDGYTF. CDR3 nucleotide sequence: TGTGCCAGCTCTACTCAAAAGGCGGGGGACGGCTACACCTTC.